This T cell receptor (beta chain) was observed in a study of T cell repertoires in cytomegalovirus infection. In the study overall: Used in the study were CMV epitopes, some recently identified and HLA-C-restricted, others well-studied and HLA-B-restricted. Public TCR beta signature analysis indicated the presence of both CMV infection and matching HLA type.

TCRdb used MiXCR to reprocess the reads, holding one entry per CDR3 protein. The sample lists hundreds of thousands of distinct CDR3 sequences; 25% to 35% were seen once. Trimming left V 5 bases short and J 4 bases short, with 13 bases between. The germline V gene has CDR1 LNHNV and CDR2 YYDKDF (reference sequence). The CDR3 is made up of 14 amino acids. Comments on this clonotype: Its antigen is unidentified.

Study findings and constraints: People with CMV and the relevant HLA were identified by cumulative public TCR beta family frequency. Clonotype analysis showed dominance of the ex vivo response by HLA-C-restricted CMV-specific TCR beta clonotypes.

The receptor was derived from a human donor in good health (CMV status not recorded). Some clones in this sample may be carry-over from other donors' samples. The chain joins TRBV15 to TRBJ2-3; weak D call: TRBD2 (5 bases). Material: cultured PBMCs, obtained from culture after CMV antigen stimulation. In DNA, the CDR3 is TGTGCCACCAGCCGAGGGCCAGGAGCAGATACGCAGTATTTT. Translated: CATSRGPGADTQYF.